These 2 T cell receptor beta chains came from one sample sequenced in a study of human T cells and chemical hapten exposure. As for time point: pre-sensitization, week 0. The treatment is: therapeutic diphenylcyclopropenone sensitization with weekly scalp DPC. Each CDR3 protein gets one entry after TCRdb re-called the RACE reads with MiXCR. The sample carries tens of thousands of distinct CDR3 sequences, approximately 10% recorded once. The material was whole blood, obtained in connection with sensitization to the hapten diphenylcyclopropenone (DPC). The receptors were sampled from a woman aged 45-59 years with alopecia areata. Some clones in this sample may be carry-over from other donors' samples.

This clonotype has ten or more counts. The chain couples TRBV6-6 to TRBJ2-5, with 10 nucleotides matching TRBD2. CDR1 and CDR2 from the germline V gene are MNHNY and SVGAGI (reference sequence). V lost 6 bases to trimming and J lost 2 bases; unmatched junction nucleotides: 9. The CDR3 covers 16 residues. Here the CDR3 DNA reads TGTGCCAGCAGAAAACTTAGCGGGGGGACACAAGAGACCCAGTACTTC. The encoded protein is CASRKLSGGTQETQYF.

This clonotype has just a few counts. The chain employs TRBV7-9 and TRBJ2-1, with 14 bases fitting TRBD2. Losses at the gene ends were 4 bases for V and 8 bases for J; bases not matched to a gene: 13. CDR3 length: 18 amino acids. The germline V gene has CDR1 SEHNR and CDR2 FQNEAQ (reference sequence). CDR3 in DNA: TGTGCCAGCAGCTCCCGCCAGGGACTAGCGGGAGTTGGGGATGAGCAGTTCTTC. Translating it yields CASSSRQGLAGVGDEQFF.